This T cell receptor (beta chain) was retrieved from a study of shared clonotypes between healthy human individuals. Only in-frame clones appear in the TCRdb table, and some are missing; sequencing was by immunoSEQ multiplex PCR. The top ten clones hold 0.3% to 0.45% of a sample with 1.4 million or so clones, approximately 98.5% of them seen once. The CDR3 is 15 amino acids. V dropped 3 bases and J dropped 3 bases, with 15 bases sitting between them. CDR1 is LNHDA, CDR2 SQIVND, per germline (reference sequence). This clonotype was obtained from a man between 25 and 39 years old in good health. This rearrangement joins TRBV19 to TRBJ2-7, with D uncertain. The sample consisted of naive CD4+ T cells sorted from blood. Subset specified: CD45RA+ positively selected. In nucleotides, the CDR3 is TGTGCCAGTAGTATGGCACCCCTGATAGGCTACGAGCAGTACTTC. Amino acid sequence: CASSMAPLIGYEQYF.